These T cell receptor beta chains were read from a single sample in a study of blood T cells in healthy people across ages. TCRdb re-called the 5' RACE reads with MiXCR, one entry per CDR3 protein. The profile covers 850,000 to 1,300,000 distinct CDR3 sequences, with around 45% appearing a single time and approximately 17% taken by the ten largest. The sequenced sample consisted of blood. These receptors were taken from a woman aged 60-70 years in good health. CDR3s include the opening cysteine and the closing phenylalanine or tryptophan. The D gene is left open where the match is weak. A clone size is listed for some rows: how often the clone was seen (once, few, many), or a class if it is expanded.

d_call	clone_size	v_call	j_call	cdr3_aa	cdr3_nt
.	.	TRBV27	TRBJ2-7	CTSSPMGGRSYEQYF	TGTACCAGCAGTCCGATGGGGGGCAGGTCCTACGAGCAGTACTTC
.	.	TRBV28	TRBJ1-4	CASSSQTGFREKLFF	TGTGCCAGCAGCTCCCAGACAGGTTTTCGTGAAAAACTGTTTTTT
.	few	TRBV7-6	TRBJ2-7	CASSSPPISGAYEQYF	TGTGCCAGCAGCTCCCCCCCTATCTCGGGGGCCTACGAGCAGTACTTC
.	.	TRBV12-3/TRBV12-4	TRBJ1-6	CASSQTTVNSPLHF	TGTGCCAGCAGTCAAACGACAGTTAATTCACCCCTCCACTTT
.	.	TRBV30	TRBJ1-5	CAWSLGDGSGQPQHF	TGTGCCTGGAGTCTAGGAGACGGTTCAGGGCAGCCCCAGCATTTT
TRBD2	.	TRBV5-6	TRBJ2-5	CASSLIGREETQYF	TGTGCCAGCAGCTTAATAGGGAGGGAAGAGACCCAGTACTTC
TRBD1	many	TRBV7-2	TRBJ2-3	CASSSGTAQPNTQYF	TGTGCCAGCAGCTCCGGGACAGCCCAACCTAATACGCAGTATTTT
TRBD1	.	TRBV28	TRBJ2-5	CASSLTAGGQTQYF	TGTGCCAGCAGTTTAACGGCAGGGGGACAGACCCAGTACTTC
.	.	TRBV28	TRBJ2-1	CASSPPVSYNEKFF	TGTGCCAGCAGCCCGCCAGTCAGCTACAATGAGAAGTTCTTC
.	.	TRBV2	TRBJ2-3	CAGTSGITQYF	TGTGCCGGAACGAGTGGGATTACGCAGTATTTT
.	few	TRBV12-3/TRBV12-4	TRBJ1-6	CASSKLKTLHF	TGTGCCAGCAGTAAACTCAAAACCCTCCACTTT
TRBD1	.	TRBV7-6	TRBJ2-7	CASSSGTGNIEQYF	TGTGCCAGCAGCTCCGGGACAGGGAACATCGAGCAGTACTTC
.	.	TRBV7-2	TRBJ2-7	CASSLVAGSYNEQYF	TGTGCCAGCAGCTTAGTCGCCGGTTCCTACAATGAGCAGTACTTC
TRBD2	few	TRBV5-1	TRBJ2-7	CASSLATMGGYEQYF	TGCGCCAGCAGCTTGGCCACGATGGGAGGGTACGAGCAGTACTTC
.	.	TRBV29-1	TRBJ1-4	CSVVGLGEKLFF	TGCAGCGTTGTGGGACTCGGTGAAAAACTGTTTTTT
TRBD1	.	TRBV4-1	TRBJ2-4	CASSQPRTGTKNIQYF	TGCGCCAGCAGCCAACCCCGGACAGGGACCAAAAACATTCAGTACTTC
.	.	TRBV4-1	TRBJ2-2	CASSQPFANTGELFF	TGCGCCAGCAGCCAACCGTTCGCGAACACCGGGGAGCTGTTTTTT
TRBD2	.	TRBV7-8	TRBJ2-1	CASSETSRNEQFF	TGTGCCAGCAGCGAGACTAGCCGCAATGAGCAGTTCTTC
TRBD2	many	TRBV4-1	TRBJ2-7	CASSEGTSGTYEQYF	TGCGCCAGCAGCGAAGGGACTAGCGGGACCTACGAGCAGTACTTC
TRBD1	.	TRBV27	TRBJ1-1	CASHPGTGQTEAFF	TGTGCCAGCCACCCGGGGACAGGGCAGACTGAAGCTTTCTTT
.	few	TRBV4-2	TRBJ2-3	CASSQVTGATSTDTQYF	TGTGCCAGCAGCCAAGTAACCGGAGCCACTAGCACAGATACGCAGTATTTT
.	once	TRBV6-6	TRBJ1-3	CASSYLQGNTIYF	TGTGCCAGCAGTTACTTACAGGGAAACACCATATATTTT
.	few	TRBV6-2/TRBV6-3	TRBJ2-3	CASLGLLTDTQYF	TGTGCCAGCCTGGGACTCCTCACAGATACGCAGTATTTT
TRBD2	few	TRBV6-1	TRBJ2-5	CASRVIAGETQYF	TGTGCCAGCAGGGTAATAGCGGGAGAGACCCAGTACTTC
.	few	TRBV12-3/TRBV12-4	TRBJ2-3	CASSSRTPYTDTQYF	TGTGCCAGCAGTTCCCGGACACCATACACAGATACGCAGTATTTT
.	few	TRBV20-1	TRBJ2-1	CSASHKARRPNEQFF	TGCAGTGCTAGCCACAAGGCTCGGCGGCCCAATGAGCAGTTCTTC
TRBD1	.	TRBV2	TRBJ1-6	CASSDRGNSSPLHF	TGTGCCAGCAGTGACAGGGGGAACAGTTCACCCCTCCACTTT
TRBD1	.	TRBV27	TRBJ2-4	CASSLSVQGAAKNIQYF	TGTGCCAGCAGTTTATCGGTACAGGGGGCTGCCAAAAACATTCAGTACTTC
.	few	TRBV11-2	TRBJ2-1	CASTISEYNYNEQFF	TGTGCCAGCACCATTAGCGAATACAACTACAATGAGCAGTTCTTC
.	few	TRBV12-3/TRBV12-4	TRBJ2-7	CASRADSQVEQYF	TGTGCCAGCAGAGCCGATAGTCAGGTCGAGCAGTACTTC
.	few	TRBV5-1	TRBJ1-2	CASSPAAAGGYGYTF	TGCGCCAGCAGCCCCGCAGCGGCGGGCGGCTATGGCTACACCTTC
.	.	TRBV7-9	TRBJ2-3	CASSRTRAGLGTDTQYF	TGTGCCAGCAGCCGAACCCGAGCTGGACTCGGCACAGATACGCAGTATTTT
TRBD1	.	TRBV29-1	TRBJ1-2	CSVLGQLGYGYTF	TGCAGCGTTCTGGGACAGCTTGGTTATGGCTACACCTTC
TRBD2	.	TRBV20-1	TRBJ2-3	CSAGLGVEDTQYF	TGCAGCGCGGGACTAGGTGTCGAAGATACGCAGTATTTT
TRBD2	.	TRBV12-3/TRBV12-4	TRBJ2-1	CASRPRTSGRAYNEQFF	TGTGCCAGCAGACCCCGGACTAGCGGGAGGGCCTACAATGAGCAGTTCTTC
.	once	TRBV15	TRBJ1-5	CATSSGAGRAQPQHF	TGTGCCACCAGCAGTGGGGCAGGAAGAGCTCAGCCCCAGCATTTT
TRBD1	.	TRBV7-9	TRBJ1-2	CASSLDRGPYGYTF	TGTGCCAGCAGCTTGGACAGGGGACCCTATGGCTACACCTTC
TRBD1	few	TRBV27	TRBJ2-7	CASSLSRPGTGSYEQYF	TGTGCCAGCAGTTTGTCCAGACCCGGGACAGGGAGCTACGAGCAGTACTTC
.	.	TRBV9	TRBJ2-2	CASSVWTTNTGELFF	TGTGCCAGCAGCGTATGGACTACGAACACCGGGGAGCTGTTTTTT
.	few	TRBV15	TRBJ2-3	CATSRWTDTQYF	TGTGCCACCAGCAGATGGACAGATACGCAGTATTTT
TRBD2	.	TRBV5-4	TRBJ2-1	CASSFKAGGPSEQFF	TGTGCCAGCAGCTTTAAAGCGGGAGGGCCGAGTGAGCAGTTCTTC
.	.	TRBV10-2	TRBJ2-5	CASSENRKKETQYF	TGCGCCAGCAGTGAGAACAGAAAGAAAGAGACCCAGTACTTC
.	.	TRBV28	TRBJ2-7	CASSARGSGEQYF	TGTGCCAGCAGTGCCCGGGGAAGCGGCGAGCAGTACTTC
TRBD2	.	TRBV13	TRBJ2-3	CASSLQKREGLADTQYF	TGTGCCAGCAGCCTACAAAAGCGGGAGGGTTTGGCAGATACGCAGTATTTT
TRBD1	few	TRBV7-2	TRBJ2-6	CASSFQTGGGSGANVLTF	TGTGCCAGCAGCTTCCAGACAGGGGGCGGCTCTGGGGCCAACGTCCTGACTTTC
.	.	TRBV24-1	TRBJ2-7	CATSDSHSSDRFEQYF	TGTGCCACCAGTGATTCCCACTCATCCGACAGGTTCGAGCAGTACTTC
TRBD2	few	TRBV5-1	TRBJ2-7	CASSLGPSGPYEQYF	TGCGCCAGCAGCTTGGGGCCTAGCGGTCCCTACGAGCAGTACTTC
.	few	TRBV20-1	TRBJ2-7	CSAVRATYEQYF	TGCAGTGCAGTCCGGGCCACCTACGAGCAGTACTTC
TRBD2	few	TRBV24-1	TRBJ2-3	CATSPRVGLAGDTQYF	TGTGCCACCAGTCCTAGGGTGGGACTAGCGGGAGATACGCAGTATTTT
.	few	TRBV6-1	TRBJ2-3	CASSVVASSTDTQYF	TGTGCCAGCAGTGTGGTAGCGTCTAGCACAGATACGCAGTATTTT
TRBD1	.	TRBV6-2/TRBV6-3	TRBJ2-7	CASSPQGEWGEQYF	TGTGCCAGCAGCCCACAGGGGGAGTGGGGAGAGCAGTACTTC
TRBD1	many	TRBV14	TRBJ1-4	CASSQAGTGDQKLFF	TGTGCCAGCAGCCAAGCCGGGACAGGGGACCAAAAACTGTTTTTT
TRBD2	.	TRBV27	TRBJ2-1	CATEAGASPNTEQFF	TGTGCCACCGAAGCGGGGGCTTCACCCAACACTGAGCAGTTCTTC
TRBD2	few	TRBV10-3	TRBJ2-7	CAIAVAGGRYEQYF	TGTGCCATTGCCGTAGCGGGAGGGCGCTACGAGCAGTACTTC
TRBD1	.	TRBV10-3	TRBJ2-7	CASHRAGTASYEQYF	TGTGCCAGCCACCGGGCCGGGACAGCCTCCTACGAGCAGTACTTC